This entry lists 26 T cell receptor beta chains sequenced from one sample in a study of regulatory T cells in long-lasting Graves disease. Time point specified: newly diagnosed GD, antithyroid drugs for less than 3 months. Extracted RNA from PBMCs served as the source of the TCR library. The authors built TCR beta libraries using iRepertoire HTBI primers and Arm-PCR of CDR3 regions. One entry per CDR3 protein, called by TCRdb with MiXCR from the multiplex PCR reads. The sample comprises hundreds of thousands of distinct CDR3 sequences, roughly 14% of which are singletons, and approximately 9.3% rests with the top ten. These data were likewise used in another study, on T cells in Graves' hyperthyroidism and ophthalmopathy.

The sample consisted of peripheral blood mononuclear cells (PBMCs), taken at new diagnosis, from a patient treated with antithyroid drugs. The receptors stem from a man under 40 with Graves disease.

This clonotype has more than one count but fewer than ten. J is TRBJ2-7 and V is TRBV7-3, with 8 positions matching TRBD1. With V trimmed by 5 bases and J by 2 bases, 8 bases remained unmatched. Germline CDR1 and CDR2: SGHTA and FQGTGA. The CDR3 runs 15 residues. In DNA, the CDR3 is TGTGCCAGCAGCCACGGGACAGGATTTCCCTACGAGCAGTACTTC. Amino acids: CASSHGTGFPYEQYF.

This clonotype has at least ten counts. The chain recombines TRBV2 with TRBJ2-1, with D tentatively TRBD1 (7 bases). The CDR3 is made up of 12 amino acids. The V gene's germline CDR1 is SNHLY and CDR2 FYNNEI. The V gene lost 7 bases and the J gene lost 12 bases, with 16 bases spanning the gap. CDR3 bases: TGTGCCAGCAACGATTCAGGGGGGAGGCAGTTCTTC. The encoded protein is CASNDSGGRQFF.

This clonotype occurred many times. The rearrangement joins TRBV7-2 to TRBJ1-3; D gene unclear. This CDR3 is built from 12 residues. Trimming took off 5 bases at V and 2 bases at J, with 4 bases between the two ends. Germline loops: CDR1 SGHTA, CDR2 FQGNSA. The CDR3 sequence: CASSQTGNTIYF. In DNA form, the CDR3 reads TGTGCCAGCAGCCAAACTGGAAACACCATATATTTT. Using reference TRBV7-2 and TRBJ1-3 for the parts outside the CDR3, the full variable domain is GAGVSQSPSNKVTEKGKDVELRCDPISGHTALYWYRQSLGQGLEFLIYFQGNSAPDKSGLPSDRFSAERTGGSVSTLTIQRTQQEDSAVYLCASSQTGNTIYFGEGSWLTVV.

V is TRBV14 and J is TRBJ1-6; D uncertain. The V gene lost 1 base and the J gene lost 8 bases, with 12 bases spanning the gap. CDR3 length equals 15 residues. Germline V CDR1 and CDR2: SGHDN, FVKESK. CDR3 sequence reads: CASSQGIGGHSPLHF. DNA for the CDR3: TGTGCCAGCAGCCAAGGAATCGGAGGTCATTCACCCCTCCACTTT.

The V call is TRBV6-2 or TRBV6-3, the J call TRBJ1-3, with D possibly matching TRBD1 (5 bases). Looked up from germline, CDR1 is MNHEY and CDR2 is SVGEGT. CDR3 size: 15 residues. The ends were cut back, 4 bases at V and 4 bases at J, with 14 bases in the middle. CDR3 in DNA: TGTGCCAGCAGTTCCTCGGTCAGGGTCGGAAACACCATATATTTT. It translates to CASSSSVRVGNTIYF.

The V call is TRBV20-1, the J call TRBJ2-7; 7 bases fit TRBD2. The germline gives CDR1 DFQATT, CDR2 SNEGSKA (reference sequence). J was trimmed by 1 base and V by 3 bases; bases with no gene match: 6. This CDR3 comprises 14 residues. CDR3 bases: TGCAGTGCTAGGGGAGGGGTCATGTCCTACGAGCAGTACTTC. It yields the protein CSARGGVMSYEQYF.

As to this clonotype: Since a much larger clone is just one base distant, this may be a read error. The genes are TRBV27 and TRBJ1-1; TRBD1 is a possible D gene (6 bases). This CDR3 spans 13 amino acids. Trimming removed 6 bases from V and 4 bases from J, with 12 bases in between. Germline CDR1 is MNHEY and CDR2 is SMNVEV (reference sequence). The DNA for the CDR3 is TGTGCCAGCAGCCGTAGGGGGGGCACTGAAGCTTTCTTT. Its protein is CASSRRGGTEAFF.

In this sample, this clonotype turned up a few times. The V and J genes are TRBV11-2 and TRBJ2-7, with 11 bases lining up with TRBD2. CDR1 is SGHAT and CDR2 is FQNNGV in the germline V gene. The CDR3 spans 17 residues. The junction had 8 bases not matched to a gene; V was cut back by 0 bases and J by 4 bases. The CDR3 sequence: CASSLELAGEKPYEQYF. The DNA for the CDR3 is TGTGCCAGCAGCTTAGAACTAGCGGGAGAAAAGCCTTACGAGCAGTACTTC. Drawing the rest from reference TRBV11-2 and TRBJ2-7, the complete variable domain is EAGVAQSPRYKIIEKRQSVAFWCNPISGHATLYWYQQILGQGPKLLIQFQNNGVVDDSQLPKDRFSAERLKGVDSTLKIQPAKLEDSAVYLCASSLELAGEKPYEQYFGPGTRLTVT.

This clonotype was seen once. J is TRBJ1-1 and V is TRBV2; weak D call: TRBD1 (5 bases). V was trimmed by 5 bases and J by 5 bases, leaving 18 bases between them. CDR1 is SNHLY and CDR2 is FYNNEI in the germline V gene. This CDR3 has 15 residues. The CDR3 region has the DNA TGTGCCAGCAGTTTCGAAGTCATAGGGGTAACTGAAGCTTTCTTT. Translation: CASSFEVIGVTEAFF. The variable domain in full, with the rest retrieved from reference TRBV2 and TRBJ1-1, is EPEVTQTPSHQVTQMGQEVILRCVPISNHLYFYWYRQILGQKVEFLVSFYNNEISEKSEIFDDQFSVERPDGSNFTLKIRSTKLEDSAMYFCASSFEVIGVTEAFFGQGTRLTVV.

This clonotype was detected ten times or more. The CDR3 is CACNIYTNEKLFF. The CDR3 DNA reads as TGTGCCTGCAATATTTACACTAATGAAAAACTGTTTTTT. The gene calls are TRBV30 and TRBJ1-4; D is uncertain. Trimming cost V 6 bases and J 2 bases, with 10 bases left between them. The CDR3 sequence is 13 residues long. Germline V CDR1 and CDR2: GTSNPN, SVGIG (reference sequence).

In this sample, this clonotype turned up a few times. This chain connects TRBV13 to TRBJ2-3; 7 nucleotides align to TRBD2. The CDR3 is made up of 15 amino acids. V gave up 3 bases and J gave up 7 bases; unmatched junction bases: 10. Looked up from germline, CDR1 is PRHDT and CDR2 is FYEKMQ (reference sequence). CDR3 protein: CASSLVRAGEHTQYF. In DNA form, the CDR3 reads TGTGCCAGCAGCTTGGTCAGGGCGGGAGAGCATACGCAGTATTTT.

This clonotype was observed a few times. The V call is TRBV7-2, the J call TRBJ2-7; TRBD2 matches at 8 bases. CDR1 and CDR2 from the germline V gene are SGHTA and FQGNSA. With V trimmed by 4 bases and J by 7 bases, 9 bases remained unmatched. The CDR3 runs to 14 residues. The DNA of the CDR3 is TGTGCCAGCAGCTATATAGGACTAGCAAGTGAGCAGTACTTC. Its translation is CASSYIGLASEQYF.

This clonotype was counted many times. The chain joins TRBV29-1 to TRBJ2-7; D might be TRBD2 (7 bases). The germline V gene encodes CDR1 SQVTM and CDR2 ANQGSEA. V dropped 5 bases and J dropped 1 base, with 15 bases sitting between them. CDR3 length: 14 amino acids. In DNA form, the CDR3 reads TGCAGCGTTTCTCCTCGGGGGGCTTCCTACGAGCAGTACTTC. Its translation: CSVSPRGASYEQYF.

By share, this clonotype ranks as medium-sized (0.01 to 0.1%). The V and J genes are TRBV30 and TRBJ2-1; D not certain. Germline V lookup: CDR1 GTSNPN, CDR2 SVGIG (reference sequence). V lost 7 bases and J lost 6, with 13 bases in between. The CDR3 is 12 amino acids. CDR3 nucleotide sequence: TGTGCCTCCTCTCCCAAGCCCAATGAGCAGTTCTTC. Translating gives CASSPKPNEQFF.

The sample holds many counts of this clonotype. The gene calls are TRBV29-1 and TRBJ2-7; 9 bases agree with TRBD1. Per the germline V gene, CDR1 is SQVTM and CDR2 is ANQGSEA. V lost 7 bases to trimming and J lost 2 bases; unmatched junction nucleotides: 9. The CDR3 totals 14 residues. CDR3 bases: TGCAGCGCTAACGGACAGGGGATTACCTACGAGCAGTACTTC. It is translated as CSANGQGITYEQYF.

As to this clonotype: The junction shows a germline mismatch at one end, possibly a read error. The chain joins TRBV9 to TRBJ1-1; no clear D. This CDR3 spans 12 amino acids. The germline gives CDR1 SGDLS, CDR2 YYNGEE. The CDR3: CASSGWNTEASF. In DNA form, the CDR3 reads TGTGCCAGCAGCGGGTGGAACACTGAAGCTTCCTTT. The variable domain in full, completed from reference TRBV9 and TRBJ1-1, reads DSGVTQTPKHLITATGQRVTLRCSPRSGDLSVYWYQQSLDQGLQFLIQYYNGEERAKGNILERFSAQQFPDLHSELNLSSLELGDSALYFCASSGWNTEASFGQGTRLTVV.

This clonotype was detected ten times or more. The chain uses TRBV7-9 and TRBJ1-2, with D unresolved. V dropped 7 bases and J dropped 4 bases, with 16 bases sitting between them. Germline loops: CDR1 SEHNR, CDR2 FQNEAQ (reference sequence). This CDR3 is built from 14 residues. The chain's CDR3 is CASTRELLGYGYTF. DNA for the CDR3: TGTGCCAGCACCAGAGAATTGCTTGGCTATGGCTACACCTTC.

This clonotype was seen repeatedly, ten times or more. DNA for the CDR3: TGCAGGGCTCTCACCGGGACTAGCGATCGGCAGTACTTC. It yields the protein CRALTGTSDRQYF. The chain employs TRBV20-1 and TRBJ2-7; TRBD2 matches at 10 bases. This CDR3 is 13 amino acids long. Germline V gene data show CDR1 as DFQATT and CDR2 as SNEGSKA (reference sequence).

This clonotype was recorded many times. This chain connects TRBV7-8 to TRBJ2-3; D unresolved. Trimming shortened V by 2 bases and J by 0 bases, and 12 bases separated the two germline ends. The CDR3 sequence is 16 residues long. Germline V gives CDR1 SGHVS, CDR2 FQNEAQ. In DNA, the CDR3 is TGTGCCAGCAGCTTAAAGACTGTGTCGAGCACAGATACGCAGTATTTT. Translating gives CASSLKTVSSTDTQYF.

This clonotype has at least ten counts. The V gene is TRBV7-8, the J gene TRBJ2-3; D is ambiguous. The CDR3 has 13 residues. CDR1 is SGHVS and CDR2 is FQNEAQ in the germline V gene. The V end lost 7 bases, the J end lost 6 bases, and 14 bases lay between the germline ends. CDR3 DNA sequence: TGTGCCAGCAACCCCCCCCTGGCTGATACGCAGTATTTT. Encoded protein: CASNPPLADTQYF.

This clonotype was found a few times. J is TRBJ1-3 and V is TRBV20-1; D not resolved. The V end lost 4 bases, the J end lost 1 base, and 14 bases lay between the germline ends. Germline V lookup: CDR1 DFQATT, CDR2 SNEGSKA (reference sequence). The CDR3 consists of 15 residues. The CDR3 region is CSATRIRPSGNTIYF. The CDR3 DNA follows: TGCAGTGCTACCCGCATCCGGCCGTCTGGAAACACCATATATTTT.

The V call is TRBV24-1, the J call TRBJ2-7; TRBD2 might be the D (6 bases). The CDR3 loop spans 16 amino acids. Germline lookup yields CDR1 KGHDR and CDR2 SFDVKD. V lost 4 bases, J lost 7 bases, and 22 bases lay in between. The DNA of the CDR3 is TGTGCCACCAGTGACCCAGGGAGGACTGCCGCTAAAGAGCAGTACTTC. Its translation: CATSDPGRTAAKEQYF.

There are many counts of this clonotype. The chain has TRBV11-2 and TRBJ1-2; D is undetermined. This CDR3 region has 12 residues. The V gene's germline CDR1 is SGHAT and CDR2 FQNNGV. The V end lost 1 base, the J end lost 8 bases, and 8 bases lay between the germline ends. CDR3 region: CASSLGFQGYTF. The CDR3 nucleotides read TGTGCCAGCAGCTTAGGGTTTCAGGGCTACACCTTC. Together with reference TRBV11-2 and TRBJ1-2, the CDR3 gives the full variable domain: EAGVAQSPRYKIIEKRQSVAFWCNPISGHATLYWYQQILGQGPKLLIQFQNNGVVDDSQLPKDRFSAERLKGVDSTLKIQPAKLEDSAVYLCASSLGFQGYTFGSGTRLTVV.

The table lists this clonotype with many counts. The rearrangement links TRBV11-2 to TRBJ2-7, with D maybe TRBD1 (5 bases). V lost 5 bases to trimming and J lost 10 bases, with 12 bases between them. The CDR3 contains 11 residues. CDR1 SGHAT and CDR2 FQNNGV come from the germline V gene. CDR3 sequence: CASSPQGFQYF. The CDR3 bases are TGTGCCAGCAGCCCCCAGGGTTTCCAGTACTTC.

The V call is TRBV18, the J call TRBJ2-7; 8 bases fit TRBD1. CDR3 size: 13 residues. Germline loops: CDR1 KGHSH, CDR2 LQKENI. The trim removed 4 bases at V and 7 bases at J, leaving 6 bases unmatched. The CDR3 here is CASSRTGTEEQYF. As DNA, the CDR3 is TGTGCCAGCTCACGGACAGGGACGGAAGAGCAGTACTTC.

This chain joins TRBV28 and TRBJ2-1; D uncertain. The V end was cut by 2 bases, the J end by 14 bases, with 13 bases between. The CDR3 length is 12 residues. CDR1 MDHEN and CDR2 SYDVKM come from the germline V gene. The CDR3 here is CASSLTLEKEFF. For the CDR3, the DNA is TGTGCCAGCAGTTTAACCCTAGAGAAGGAGTTCTTC. Variable domain in full (rest from reference TRBV28 and TRBJ2-1): DVKVTQSSRYLVKRTGEKVFLECVQDMDHENMFWYRQDPGLGLRLIYFSYDVKMKEKGDIPEGYSVSREKKERFSLILESASTNQTSMYLCASSLTLEKEFFGPGTRLTVL.